Below are 24 T cell receptor beta chains sequenced from a single sample in a study of response to subunit inactivated influenza vaccine (dated by TCRdb to the late 2010s). Libraries were prepared through RT-PCR. The sequencer was an Illumina HiSeq 2500. Clones were called with MiXCR by TCRdb after fastp trimmed the public reads at Q25, and only in-frame beta chains were retained. Every entry covers one CDR3 protein and lists the most common genes and DNA from its rows. In all, the sample holds more than 450,000 distinct CDR3 sequences, and roughly 10% of those were seen once. The ten largest clones take up roughly 10% of the sample. This material consisted of PBMCs from blood, taken on the day of vaccination. All receptors derive from a man aged 50 to 59 who received an inactivated influenza vaccine. Donor details come from another sample of the same person, matched by shared clones.

The gene calls are TRBV6-6 and TRBJ2-2, with no clear D. This CDR3 comprises 13 residues. Looked up from germline, CDR1 is MNHNY and CDR2 is SVGAGI (reference sequence). The V end was cut by 6 bases, the J end by 4 bases, with 9 bases between. Here the CDR3 DNA reads TGTGCCAGCAGATCCGTGGTCACCGGGGAGCTGTTTTTT. It is translated as CASRSVVTGELFF.

The chain is built from TRBV7-2 and TRBJ2-3; D is perhaps TRBD2 (6 bases). V was pared by 5 bases and J by 0 bases, with 18 bases between. Per the germline V gene, CDR1 is SGHTA and CDR2 is FQGNSA. The CDR3 loop spans 17 amino acids. CDR3 bases: TGTGCCAGCAGCCTCCGTCGATTAGCGGTTAGCACAGATACGCAGTATTTT. This gives the protein CASSLRRLAVSTDTQYF.

The chain is built from TRBV12-3 or TRBV12-4 and TRBJ1-1; 7 bases agree with TRBD1. The CDR3 has 12 amino acids. The J segment lost 3 bases and the V segment lost 5 bases, leaving 0 bases of the junction unmatched. CDR3 in DNA: TGTGCCAGCAGTGACAGGGACACTGAAGCTTTCTTT. This encodes CASSDRDTEAFF.

This clonotype was recorded a few times. The chain combines TRBV20-1 with TRBJ1-1, with a possible D match to TRBD1 (5 bases). Germline assignment: CDR1 DFQATT and CDR2 SNEGSKA (reference sequence). The ends were cut back, 1 base at V and 0 bases at J, with 9 bases in the middle. The CDR3 length is 14 residues. This CDR3 is CSARGGGMNTEAFF. The DNA of the CDR3 is TGCAGTGCTAGAGGCGGGGGGATGAACACTGAAGCTTTCTTT.

This clonotype has only a few counts. CDR3 DNA sequence: TGTGCCAGCAGCTTATACGGGGGACAGGCTAGCGGGGACCAAGAGACCCAGTACTTC. It yields the protein CASSLYGGQASGDQETQYF. The V call is TRBV11-1, the J call TRBJ2-5; D is perhaps TRBD2 (9 bases). Germline-derived CDR1 and CDR2 are SGHAT and FQDESV (reference sequence). The CDR3 is made up of 19 amino acids. V was trimmed by 2 bases and J by 0 bases, leaving 22 bases between them.

There are a few counts of this clonotype. The chain is built from TRBV4-1 and TRBJ2-7; D is perhaps TRBD1 (6 bases). Trimming pared 3 bases from V and 2 bases from J, leaving 11 bases between. The CDR3 length is 14 residues. Germline CDR1 reads MGHRA; CDR2 reads YSYEKL. This CDR3 reads CASSQPGHTYEQYF. CDR3 coding DNA: TGCGCCAGCAGCCAGCCGGGACACACCTACGAGCAGTACTTC.

This clonotype was detected only a few times. The rearrangement joins TRBV6-5 to TRBJ2-1; D gene ambiguous. With 0 bases removed from V and 4 bases from J, the gap between germline ends came to 7 bases. In germline, CDR1 is MNHEY, CDR2 SVGAGI. CDR3 length: 14 amino acids. CDR3 sequence reads: CASSYSVLYNEQFF. DNA for the CDR3: TGTGCCAGCAGTTACTCGGTCCTATACAATGAGCAGTTCTTC.

This rearrangement joins TRBV11-2 to TRBJ2-7; no clear D. Trimming took 5 bases from V and 0 from J, leaving 11 bases between them. The CDR3 totals 14 residues. Germline values: CDR1 SGHAT, CDR2 FQNNGV. As DNA, the CDR3 is TGTGCCAGCAGCCCGCGCCGTAGCTCCTACGAGCAGTACTTC. It encodes CASSPRRSSYEQYF.

The chain recombines TRBV14 with TRBJ2-1; D gene uncertain. This CDR3 contains 15 residues. The germline V and J ends were trimmed by 1 base and 7 bases, with 14 bases remaining between them. CDR1 and CDR2 from the germline V gene are SGHDN and FVKESK. The CDR3 nucleotides are TGTGCCAGCAGCCAAGTAGGGAACGGAAGAAATGAGCAGTTCTTC. It translates to CASSQVGNGRNEQFF.

As concerns this clonotype: A read error may produce the germline difference seen at one junction end. V is TRBV7-7 and J is TRBJ2-7; TRBD1 is a possible D gene (5 bases). Germline V gives CDR1 SSHAT, CDR2 FNYEAQ (reference sequence). The CDR3 is made up of 14 amino acids. CDR3 sequence reads: CASSPDSMTYEQYF. The CDR3 DNA reads as TGTGCTAGCAGCCCTGACAGTATGACCTACGAGCAGTACTTC.

There are a few counts of this clonotype. This chain links TRBV4-2 with TRBJ2-7; tentative D call: TRBD1 (6 bases). The CDR3 totals 15 residues. V gave up 1 base and J gave up 2 bases, with 12 bases separating them. The germline CDR1 and CDR2 sequences are LGHNA and YNFKEQ. CDR3 in amino acids: CASSQVSGQTYEQYF. CDR3 bases: TGTGCCAGCAGCCAAGTTTCTGGACAGACCTACGAGCAGTACTTC.

The table lists this clonotype with many counts. This rearrangement joins TRBV5-1 to TRBJ2-2; D gene unclear. The germline V gene encodes CDR1 SGHRS and CDR2 YFSETQ. V gave up 0 bases and J gave up 1 base, with 10 bases separating them. The length of the CDR3 is 16 residues. The CDR3 coding sequence is TGCGCCAGCAGCTTGGAGGCTAGAATGAACACCGGGGAGCTGTTTTTT. The encoded protein is CASSLEARMNTGELFF.

This clonotype came up a few times. This sequence joins TRBV13 and TRBJ2-2; the D gene is possibly TRBD2 (6 bases). Germline values: CDR1 PRHDT, CDR2 FYEKMQ (reference sequence). Trimming removed 7 bases at V and 5 bases at J, with 14 bases between. CDR3 length equals 14 residues. The CDR3 DNA is TGTGCCAGCAACCCGGGAGTGGGTACCGGGGAGCTGTTTTTT. It translates to CASNPGVGTGELFF.

This clonotype was found a few times. This rearrangement joins TRBV20-1 to TRBJ1-2, with D perhaps TRBD1 (5 bases). Germline values: CDR1 DFQATT, CDR2 SNEGSKA (reference sequence). The CDR3 has 14 amino acids. V was shortened by 5 bases and J by 4 bases, with 17 bases between the two germline ends. The CDR3 is CSAPRQPVSYGYTF. For the CDR3, the DNA is TGCAGTGCTCCCCGACAGCCGGTGAGCTATGGCTACACCTTC.

The sample holds a few counts of this clonotype. The chain links TRBV4-3 to TRBJ2-3; tentatively, D is TRBD1 (5 bases). This CDR3 is 17 amino acids long. Germline CDR1 and CDR2: LGHNA and YSLEER. V dropped 2 bases and J dropped 5 bases, with 20 bases sitting between them. The CDR3 coding sequence is TGCGCCAGCAGCCAAAACCCCTATTCCAGGGTCCAAGATACGCAGTATTTT. It yields the protein CASSQNPYSRVQDTQYF.

The chain joins TRBV20-1 to TRBJ2-1; TRBD2 is a possible D gene (5 bases). The V gene lost 7 bases and the J gene lost 5 bases, with 24 bases spanning the gap. This CDR3 is built from 16 residues. In germline, CDR1 is DFQATT, CDR2 SNEGSKA (reference sequence). The CDR3 coding sequence is TGCAGTGTCCTGGGTTCCGGAGGAGAAGGGCACAATGAGCAGTTCTTC. It codes for CSVLGSGGEGHNEQFF.

This clonotype was counted many times. The V and J genes are TRBV28 and TRBJ2-5, with 11 bases fitting TRBD2. CDR1 MDHEN and CDR2 SYDVKM come from the germline V gene. The trim removed 5 bases at V and 5 bases at J, leaving 10 bases unmatched. This CDR3 region has 16 residues. The CDR3 region is CASSDLSGRAGETQYF. The DNA of the CDR3 is TGTGCCAGCAGTGACCTTAGCGGGAGGGCCGGTGAGACCCAGTACTTC.

As concerns this clonotype: The junction shows a germline mismatch at one end, possibly a read error. This rearrangement joins TRBV18 to TRBJ2-5, with TRBD1 as a possible D gene (6 bases). Germline CDR1 KGHSH, CDR2 LQKENI. CDR3 length equals 15 residues. Here the CDR3 reads CASSPRSTGLETQYF. The CDR3 nucleotides read TGTGCCAGCTCTCCACGGAGCACAGGGTTGGAGACCCAGTACTTC.

This clonotype has just a few counts. This sequence joins TRBV6-2 or TRBV6-3 and TRBJ1-1; D not resolved. This CDR3 has 14 amino acids. Germline V gives CDR1 MNHEY, CDR2 SVGEGT. V was clipped by 0 bases and J by 0 bases, with 5 bases between them. The CDR3, as DNA: TGTGCCAGCAGTTACTCGATGTTGAACACTGAAGCTTTCTTT. Translation: CASSYSMLNTEAFF.

The V and J genes are TRBV4-2 and TRBJ2-5; 11 nucleotides align to TRBD2. The CDR3 sequence is 21 residues long. Germline assignment: CDR1 LGHNA and CDR2 YNFKEQ. V dropped 0 bases and J dropped 4; count of bases not matched to a gene: 19. Written as DNA, the CDR3 is TGTGCCAGCAGCCAAGATTGGGGGGTACTAGCGGGGGCCCACCGCCGAGAGACCCAGTACTTC. It encodes CASSQDWGVLAGAHRRETQYF.

This clonotype was observed a handful of times. The chain has TRBV20-1 and TRBJ2-1; TRBD1 agrees at 8 bases. From germline, CDR1 is DFQATT and CDR2 SNEGSKA (reference sequence). V shed 0 bases, J shed 5 bases, and the junction held 9 bases outside the gene matches. This CDR3 comprises 16 residues. The CDR3 DNA reads as TGCAGTGCTAGAGATTGGAGGACAGGGTCAAACAATGAGCAGTTCTTC. It encodes CSARDWRTGSNNEQFF.

V and J are TRBV7-2 and TRBJ2-3; D unresolved. The CDR3 covers 15 residues. CDR1 SGHTA and CDR2 FQGNSA come from the germline V gene. Trimming pared 1 base from V and 2 bases from J, leaving 10 bases between. CDR3 DNA sequence: TGTGCCAGCAGCTTAGGGCTGATCCCCACAGATACGCAGTATTTT. As protein: CASSLGLIPTDTQYF.

The CDR3 reads CASSSSGRQETQYF. Written as DNA, the CDR3 is TGCGCCAGCAGCAGTAGCGGGAGGCAAGAGACCCAGTACTTC. The rearrangement joins TRBV5-1 to TRBJ2-5; 10 nucleotides line up with TRBD2. The J segment lost 2 bases and the V segment lost 4 bases, leaving 2 bases of the junction unmatched. Germline loops: CDR1 SGHRS, CDR2 YFSETQ. The CDR3 contains 14 residues.

This clonotype was detected a few times. The genes are TRBV15 and TRBJ2-7; no definite D call. This CDR3 contains 15 residues. Between the trimmed V and J ends, which lost 5 bases and 3 bases, there was a span of 17 bases. The V gene's germline CDR1 is LNHNV and CDR2 YYDKDF (reference sequence). The CDR3, as DNA: TGTGCCACCAGCGGCGGTAGGGCGCTCCTCTACGAGCAGTACTTC. Translating gives CATSGGRALLYEQYF. The full variable domain, completed using reference TRBV15 and TRBJ2-7, is DAMVIQNPRYQVTQFGKPVTLSCSQTLNHNVMYWYQQKSSQAPKLLFHYYDKDFNNEADTPDNFQSRRPNTSFCFLDIRSPGLGDTAMYLCATSGGRALLYEQYFGPGTRLTVT.